This is a list of T cell receptor beta chains from one sample in a study of blood T cell repertoires in COVID-19. Repertoires were generated with immunoSEQ multiplex PCR, while TCRdb's copy carries only in-frame clones and drops some. The sample has roughly 150,000 clones, around 84% seen once. Sequenced input: peripheral blood. The origin of the receptors is a woman aged 55 to 70 with COVID-19, enrolled during active disease. Both conserved end residues are part of each CDR3. Each record gives: D gene, J gene, clone size, V gene, CDR3 DNA, CDR3 protein. D genes are given only for firm matches. Clone sizes are given selectively: once, few, many, or a class where the clone is expanded.

d_call: TRBD1; j_call: TRBJ1-4; clone_size: NA; v_call: TRBV4-1; cdr3_nt: TGCGCCAGCAGCCTTAGGACAGGGGAACTGTTTTTT; cdr3_aa: CASSLRTGELFF
d_call: NA; j_call: TRBJ2-4; clone_size: few; v_call: TRBV5-1; cdr3_nt: TGCGCCAGCAGCTTGGAGCTAGGATCCGACATTCAGTACTTC; cdr3_aa: CASSLELGSDIQYF
d_call: NA; j_call: TRBJ1-2; clone_size: NA; v_call: TRBV10-3; cdr3_nt: TGTGCCATCAGTGAGAGGAAAGGGGCCCACTATGGCTACACCTTC; cdr3_aa: CAISERKGAHYGYTF
d_call: TRBD2; j_call: TRBJ2-1; clone_size: NA; v_call: TRBV24-1; cdr3_nt: TGTGCCACCAGTGAAACTAGCGGGGGCCCCTACAATGAGCAGTTCTTC; cdr3_aa: CATSETSGGPYNEQFF
d_call: NA; j_call: TRBJ2-3; clone_size: NA; v_call: TRBV5-1; cdr3_nt: TGCGCCAGCAGCTATACATTAACAGATACGCAGTATTTT; cdr3_aa: CASSYTLTDTQYF
d_call: TRBD1; j_call: TRBJ1-5; clone_size: NA; v_call: TRBV10-3; cdr3_nt: TGTGCCATGCGGGGACAGATCAATCAGCCCCAGCATTTT; cdr3_aa: CAMRGQINQPQHF
d_call: TRBD2; j_call: TRBJ2-7; clone_size: few; v_call: TRBV7-2; cdr3_nt: TGTGCCAGCAGCTTAAGGTCCCTAGCGGGTTCCTACGAGCAGTACTTC; cdr3_aa: CASSLRSLAGSYEQYF
d_call: TRBD2; j_call: TRBJ2-1; clone_size: NA; v_call: TRBV7-8; cdr3_nt: TGTGCCAGCAGCACCCGGACTAGCGGGGGGGCTCTCTCCTACAATGAGCAGTTCTTC; cdr3_aa: CASSTRTSGGALSYNEQFF
d_call: TRBD2; j_call: TRBJ2-1; clone_size: NA; v_call: TRBV5-1; cdr3_nt: TGCGCCAGCAGCTCCAGGGGACTAGCGGGAAACAATGAGCAGTTCTTC; cdr3_aa: CASSSRGLAGNNEQFF
d_call: NA; j_call: TRBJ1-6; clone_size: NA; v_call: TRBV7-9; cdr3_nt: TGTGCCAGCAGCTTATATGGGGGCAGGAATTCACCCCTCCACTTT; cdr3_aa: CASSLYGGRNSPLHF
d_call: NA; j_call: TRBJ1-1; clone_size: NA; v_call: TRBV19; cdr3_nt: TGTGCCAGTAACACCAGGGGAATGAACACTGAAGCTTTCTTT; cdr3_aa: CASNTRGMNTEAFF
d_call: TRBD2; j_call: TRBJ2-3; clone_size: NA; v_call: TRBV14; cdr3_nt: TGTGCCAGCAGCCTTATTACCGGGACTAGCGGCACAGATACGCAGTATTTT; cdr3_aa: CASSLITGTSGTDTQYF
d_call: NA; j_call: TRBJ1-4; clone_size: NA; v_call: TRBV6-5; cdr3_nt: TGTGCCAGCAGTTACCAGACAACTAATGAAAAACTGTTTTTT; cdr3_aa: CASSYQTTNEKLFF
d_call: TRBD2; j_call: TRBJ2-7; clone_size: NA; v_call: TRBV6-5; cdr3_nt: TGTGCCAGCGCTACTAGCGGGAGTCTCTCCTACGAGCAGTACTTC; cdr3_aa: CASATSGSLSYEQYF
d_call: TRBD1; j_call: TRBJ1-1; clone_size: NA; v_call: TRBV7-3; cdr3_nt: TGTGCCAGCAGCTTAGGGACAGTGGAAACTGAAGCTTTCTTT; cdr3_aa: CASSLGTVETEAFF
d_call: NA; j_call: TRBJ1-5; clone_size: NA; v_call: TRBV19; cdr3_nt: TGTGCCAGTAGTGCCTCGGGTCGTCAGCCCCAGCATTTT; cdr3_aa: CASSASGRQPQHF
d_call: NA; j_call: TRBJ1-2; clone_size: NA; v_call: TRBV4-1; cdr3_nt: TGCGCCAGCAGCCCCTCCGGGACATGGAACTATGGCTACACCTTC; cdr3_aa: CASSPSGTWNYGYTF
d_call: NA; j_call: TRBJ1-1; clone_size: NA; v_call: TRBV19; cdr3_nt: TGTGCCAGTATCCAGGACAGTCTCGGCGGCGCTGAAGCTTTCTTT; cdr3_aa: CASIQDSLGGAEAFF
d_call: TRBD1; j_call: TRBJ2-7; clone_size: NA; v_call: TRBV7-8; cdr3_nt: TGTGCCAGCAGCCTAGACAGGGCTCGGGAGCAGTACTTC; cdr3_aa: CASSLDRAREQYF
d_call: NA; j_call: TRBJ1-1; clone_size: NA; v_call: TRBV6-5; cdr3_nt: TGTGCCAGCAGTTACGGACAGATGAACACTGAAGCTTTCTTT; cdr3_aa: CASSYGQMNTEAFF
d_call: TRBD2; j_call: TRBJ2-5; clone_size: NA; v_call: TRBV10-3; cdr3_nt: TGTGCCATCAGTGAGCGGACTAGCGGGAGAGGTGGAGAGACCCAGTACTTC; cdr3_aa: CAISERTSGRGGETQYF
d_call: TRBD2; j_call: TRBJ2-7; clone_size: NA; v_call: TRBV11-2; cdr3_nt: TGTGCCAGCAGCTTTAGCGGGAGTGGGTACGAGCAGTACTTC; cdr3_aa: CASSFSGSGYEQYF
d_call: NA; j_call: TRBJ1-6; clone_size: once; v_call: TRBV7-3; cdr3_nt: TGTGCCAGCAGCCAGCAGGCCCACTATAATTCACCCCTCCACTTT; cdr3_aa: CASSQQAHYNSPLHF
d_call: TRBD1; j_call: TRBJ1-1; clone_size: few; v_call: TRBV18; cdr3_nt: TGTGCCAGCTCACCACAGGGGGCGAACACTGAAGCTTTCTTT; cdr3_aa: CASSPQGANTEAFF
d_call: NA; j_call: TRBJ2-7; clone_size: few; v_call: TRBV7-3; cdr3_nt: TGTGCCAGCAGCGCCCAGGGGAAGGGCTACGAGCAGTACTTC; cdr3_aa: CASSAQGKGYEQYF
d_call: NA; j_call: TRBJ1-1; clone_size: NA; v_call: TRBV5-1; cdr3_nt: TGCGCCAGCAGCTTGGTAGCTTACACTGAAGCTTTCTTT; cdr3_aa: CASSLVAYTEAFF
d_call: TRBD2; j_call: TRBJ2-3; clone_size: NA; v_call: TRBV7-2; cdr3_nt: TGTGCCAGCAGCTTCCTACCCCTAGCGGGGGGTGCTAGCACAGATACGCAGTATTTT; cdr3_aa: CASSFLPLAGGASTDTQYF
d_call: NA; j_call: TRBJ1-1; clone_size: NA; v_call: TRBV27; cdr3_nt: TGTGCCAGCAGTTCGTCTAGCGGAACTGAAGCTTTCTTT; cdr3_aa: CASSSSSGTEAFF
d_call: TRBD1; j_call: TRBJ2-7; clone_size: NA; v_call: TRBV3-1/TRBV3-2; cdr3_nt: TGTGCCAGCAGCCAAGATGGGACAGGCTACGAGCAGTACTTC; cdr3_aa: CASSQDGTGYEQYF